This record covers a single T cell receptor (beta chain). Its specificity is unknown. TCR alpha and TCR beta cDNA libraries with sample barcodes and UMIs came from 5'RACE using constant-segment primers. Using its own MiXCR run on the 5' RACE reads, TCRdb lists one record per CDR3 protein. The table shows 550,000 to 600,000 distinct CDR3 sequences, with 20% to 25% occurring only once. These data are taken from a study of T-cell memory formation after mild COVID-19. Findings and limits, study-wide: Several responding clones turned up in pre-infection memory, indicating that cross-reactive memory may have taken part. Contracting CD4+ clones lay largely in CM and EM, with CD8+ ones residing in EMRA.

Germline V lookup: CDR1 MNHEY, CDR2 SVGAGI. The CDR3 loop spans 12 amino acids. V lost 2 bases, J lost 13 bases, and 13 bases lay in between. Sequenced: PBMCs or a T cell subset sorted from them (not recorded which). The source of this sequence is an adult woman who had mild COVID-19 (a few samples of this study predate the infection). Cell type and time point are not known. This rearrangement joins TRBV6-5 to TRBJ2-3, with D possibly being TRBD2 (5 bases). CDR3 sequence (DNA): TGTGCCAGCAGTTACAGGAGCGGACTTGAGTATTTT. As protein: CASSYRSGLEYF.